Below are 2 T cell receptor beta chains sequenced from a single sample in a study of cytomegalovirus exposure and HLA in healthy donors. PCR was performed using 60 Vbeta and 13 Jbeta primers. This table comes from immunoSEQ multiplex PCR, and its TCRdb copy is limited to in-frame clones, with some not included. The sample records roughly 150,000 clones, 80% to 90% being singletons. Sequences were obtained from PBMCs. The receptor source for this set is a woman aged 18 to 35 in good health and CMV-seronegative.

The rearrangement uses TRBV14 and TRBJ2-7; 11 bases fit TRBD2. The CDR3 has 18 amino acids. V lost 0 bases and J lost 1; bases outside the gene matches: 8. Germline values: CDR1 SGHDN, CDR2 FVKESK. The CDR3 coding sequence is TGTGCCAGCAGCCAAGACCAAACGACTAGCGGGGTTTCCTACGAGCAGTACTTC. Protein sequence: CASSQDQTTSGVSYEQYF.

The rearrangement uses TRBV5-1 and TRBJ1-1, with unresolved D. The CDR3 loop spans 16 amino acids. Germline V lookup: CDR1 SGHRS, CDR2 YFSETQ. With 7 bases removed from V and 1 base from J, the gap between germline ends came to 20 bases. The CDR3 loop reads CASHAFDVTANTEAFF. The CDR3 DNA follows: TGCGCCAGCCACGCCTTCGACGTCACAGCGAACACTGAAGCTTTCTTT.